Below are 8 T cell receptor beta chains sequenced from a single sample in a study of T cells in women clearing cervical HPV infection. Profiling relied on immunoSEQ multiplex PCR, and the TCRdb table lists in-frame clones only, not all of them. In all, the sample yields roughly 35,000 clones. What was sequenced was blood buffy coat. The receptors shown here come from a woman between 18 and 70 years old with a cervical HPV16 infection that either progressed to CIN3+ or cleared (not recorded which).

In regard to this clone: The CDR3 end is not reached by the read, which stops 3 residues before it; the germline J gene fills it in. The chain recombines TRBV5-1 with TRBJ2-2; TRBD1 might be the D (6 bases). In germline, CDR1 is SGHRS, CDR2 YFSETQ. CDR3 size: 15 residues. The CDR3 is CASSLGSGAAEKLFF. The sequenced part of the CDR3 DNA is TGCGCCAGCAGCTTGGGGTCAGGGGCAGCGGAAAAG.

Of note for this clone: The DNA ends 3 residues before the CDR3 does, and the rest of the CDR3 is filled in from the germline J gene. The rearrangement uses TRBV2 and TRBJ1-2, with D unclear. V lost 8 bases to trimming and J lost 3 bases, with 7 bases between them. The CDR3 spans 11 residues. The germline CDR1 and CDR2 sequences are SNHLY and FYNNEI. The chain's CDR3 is CASGGDYGYTF. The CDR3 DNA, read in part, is TGTGCCAGCGGCGGGGACTATGGC.

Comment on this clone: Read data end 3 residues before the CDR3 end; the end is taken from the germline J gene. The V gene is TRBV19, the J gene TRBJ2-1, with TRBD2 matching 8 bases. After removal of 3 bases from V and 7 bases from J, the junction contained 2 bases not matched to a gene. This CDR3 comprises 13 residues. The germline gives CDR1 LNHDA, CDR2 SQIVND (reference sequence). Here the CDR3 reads CASSIVAGNEQFF. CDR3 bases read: TGTGCCAGTAGTATCGTAGCGGGAAATGAG.

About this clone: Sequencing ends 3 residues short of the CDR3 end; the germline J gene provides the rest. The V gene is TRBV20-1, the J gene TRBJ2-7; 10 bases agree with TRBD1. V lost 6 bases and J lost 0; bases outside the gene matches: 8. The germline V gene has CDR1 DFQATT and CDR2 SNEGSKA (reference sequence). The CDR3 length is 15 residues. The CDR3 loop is CSAHDRGPISYEQYF. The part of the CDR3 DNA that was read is TGCAGTGCCCATGACAGGGGGCCTATCTCCTACGAG.

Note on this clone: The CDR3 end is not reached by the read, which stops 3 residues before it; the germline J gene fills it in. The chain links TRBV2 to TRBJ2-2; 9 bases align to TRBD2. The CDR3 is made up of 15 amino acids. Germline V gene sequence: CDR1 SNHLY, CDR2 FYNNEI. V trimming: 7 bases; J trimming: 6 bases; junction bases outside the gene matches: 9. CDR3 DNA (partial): TGTGCCAGCACATTAGCGGGGGTGTCGGCCGGGGAG. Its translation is CASTLAGVSAGE. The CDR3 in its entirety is CASTLAGVSAGELFF.

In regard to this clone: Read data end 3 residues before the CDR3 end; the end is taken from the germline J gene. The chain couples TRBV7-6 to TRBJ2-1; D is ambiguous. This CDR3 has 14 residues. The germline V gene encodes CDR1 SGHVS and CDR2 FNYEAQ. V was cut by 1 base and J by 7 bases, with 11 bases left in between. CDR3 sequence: CASSLGLVGNEQFF. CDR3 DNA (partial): TGTGCCAGCAGCTTAGGGCTGGTAGGGAATGAG.

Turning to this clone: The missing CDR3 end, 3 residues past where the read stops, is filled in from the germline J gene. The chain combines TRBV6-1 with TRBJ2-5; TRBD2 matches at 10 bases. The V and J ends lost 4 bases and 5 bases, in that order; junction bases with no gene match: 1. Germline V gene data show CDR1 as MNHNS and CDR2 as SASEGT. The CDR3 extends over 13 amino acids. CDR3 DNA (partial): TGTGCCAGCAGTGGGGGACTAGCGGAGACC. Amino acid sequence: CASSGGLAET. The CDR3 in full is CASSGGLAETQYF.

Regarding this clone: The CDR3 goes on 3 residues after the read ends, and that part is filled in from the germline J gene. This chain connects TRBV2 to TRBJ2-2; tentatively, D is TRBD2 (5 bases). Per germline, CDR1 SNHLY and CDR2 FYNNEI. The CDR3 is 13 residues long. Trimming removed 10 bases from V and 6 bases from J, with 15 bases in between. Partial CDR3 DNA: TGTGCCACGAGGGCATTGGTAGCCGGGGAG. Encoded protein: CATRALVAGE. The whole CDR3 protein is CATRALVAGELFF.